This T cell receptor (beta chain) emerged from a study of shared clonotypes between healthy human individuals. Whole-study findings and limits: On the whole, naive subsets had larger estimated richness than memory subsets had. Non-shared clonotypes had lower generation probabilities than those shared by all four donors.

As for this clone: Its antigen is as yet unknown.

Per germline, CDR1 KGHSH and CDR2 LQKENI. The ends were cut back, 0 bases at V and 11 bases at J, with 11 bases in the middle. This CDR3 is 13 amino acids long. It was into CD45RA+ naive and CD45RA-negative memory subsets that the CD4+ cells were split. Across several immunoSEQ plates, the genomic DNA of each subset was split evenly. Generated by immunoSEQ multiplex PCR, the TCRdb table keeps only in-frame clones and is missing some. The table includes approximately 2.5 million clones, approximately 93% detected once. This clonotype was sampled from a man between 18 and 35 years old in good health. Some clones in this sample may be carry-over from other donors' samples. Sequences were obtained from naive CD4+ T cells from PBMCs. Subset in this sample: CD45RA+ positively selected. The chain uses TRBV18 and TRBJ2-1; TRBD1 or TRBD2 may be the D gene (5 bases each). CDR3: CASSPPAGTKQFF. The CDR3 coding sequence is TGTGCCAGCTCACCACCGGCTGGGACCAAGCAGTTCTTC.